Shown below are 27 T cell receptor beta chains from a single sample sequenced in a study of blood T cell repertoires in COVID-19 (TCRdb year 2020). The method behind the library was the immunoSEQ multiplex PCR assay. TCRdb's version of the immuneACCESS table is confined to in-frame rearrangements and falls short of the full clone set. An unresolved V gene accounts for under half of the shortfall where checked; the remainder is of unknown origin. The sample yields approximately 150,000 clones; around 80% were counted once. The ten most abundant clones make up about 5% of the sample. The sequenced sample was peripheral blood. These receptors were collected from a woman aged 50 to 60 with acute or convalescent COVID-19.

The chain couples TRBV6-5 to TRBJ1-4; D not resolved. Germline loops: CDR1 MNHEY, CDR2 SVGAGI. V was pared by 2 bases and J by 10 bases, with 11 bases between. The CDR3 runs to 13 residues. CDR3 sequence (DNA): TGTGCCAGCAGTTACCGGGAGGCAGGAAAACTGTTTTTT. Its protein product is CASSYREAGKLFF.

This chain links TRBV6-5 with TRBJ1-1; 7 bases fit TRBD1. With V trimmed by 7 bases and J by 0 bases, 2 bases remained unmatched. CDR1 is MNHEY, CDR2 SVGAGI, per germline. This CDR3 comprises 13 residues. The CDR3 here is CASIGQVNTEAFF. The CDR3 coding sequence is TGTGCCAGCATCGGACAGGTGAACACTGAAGCTTTCTTT.

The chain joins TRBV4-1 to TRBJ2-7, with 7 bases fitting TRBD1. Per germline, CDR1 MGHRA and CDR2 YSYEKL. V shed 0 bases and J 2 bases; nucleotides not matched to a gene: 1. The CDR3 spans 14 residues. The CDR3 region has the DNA TGCGCCAGCAGCCAAGAAGGGGGCGCCTACGAGCAGTACTTC. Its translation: CASSQEGGAYEQYF.

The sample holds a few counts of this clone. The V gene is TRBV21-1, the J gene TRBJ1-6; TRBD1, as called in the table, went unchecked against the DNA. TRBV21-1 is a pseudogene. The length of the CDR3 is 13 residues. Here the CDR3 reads CAMRGTGGLPLHF. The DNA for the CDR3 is TGTGCCATGCGGGGGACAGGGGGCCTTCCCCTCCACTTT.

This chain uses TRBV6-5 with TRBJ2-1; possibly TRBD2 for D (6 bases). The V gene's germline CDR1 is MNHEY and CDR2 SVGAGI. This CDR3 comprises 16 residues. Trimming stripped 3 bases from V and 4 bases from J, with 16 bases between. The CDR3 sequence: CASSYYLAPKYNEQFF. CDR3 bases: TGTGCCAGCAGTTATTATCTAGCGCCCAAATACAATGAGCAGTTCTTC.

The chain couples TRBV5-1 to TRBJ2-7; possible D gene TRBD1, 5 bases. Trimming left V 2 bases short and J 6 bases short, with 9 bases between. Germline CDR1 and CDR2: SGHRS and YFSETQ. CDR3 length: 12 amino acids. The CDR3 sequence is CASSLTGSEQYF. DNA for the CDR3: TGCGCCAGCAGCTTAACAGGATCCGAGCAGTACTTC.

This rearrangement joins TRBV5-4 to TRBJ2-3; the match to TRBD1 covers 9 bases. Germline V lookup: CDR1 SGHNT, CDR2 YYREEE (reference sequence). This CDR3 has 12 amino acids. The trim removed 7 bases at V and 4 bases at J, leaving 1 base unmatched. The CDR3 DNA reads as TGTGCCAGCGGGACAGGGTCAGATACGCAGTATTTT. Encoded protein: CASGTGSDTQYF.

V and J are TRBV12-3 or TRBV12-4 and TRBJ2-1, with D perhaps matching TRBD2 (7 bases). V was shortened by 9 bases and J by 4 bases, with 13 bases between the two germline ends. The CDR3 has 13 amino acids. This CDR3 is CASPGGLYNEQFF. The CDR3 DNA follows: TGTGCCAGTCCCGGGGGGCTTTACAATGAGCAGTTCTTC.

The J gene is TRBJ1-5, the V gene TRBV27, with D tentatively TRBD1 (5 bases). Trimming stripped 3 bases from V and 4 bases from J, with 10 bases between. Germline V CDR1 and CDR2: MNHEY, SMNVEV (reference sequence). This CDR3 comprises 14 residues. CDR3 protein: CASSFTGLNQPQHF. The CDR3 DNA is TGTGCCAGCAGTTTTACAGGCCTAAATCAGCCCCAGCATTTT.

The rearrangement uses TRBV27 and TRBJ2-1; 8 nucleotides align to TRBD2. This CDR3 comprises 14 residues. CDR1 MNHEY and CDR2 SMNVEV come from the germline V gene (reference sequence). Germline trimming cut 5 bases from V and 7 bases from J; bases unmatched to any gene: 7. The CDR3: CASSIGGAGNEQFF. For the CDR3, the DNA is TGTGCCAGCAGTATCGGGGGGGCGGGAAATGAGCAGTTCTTC.

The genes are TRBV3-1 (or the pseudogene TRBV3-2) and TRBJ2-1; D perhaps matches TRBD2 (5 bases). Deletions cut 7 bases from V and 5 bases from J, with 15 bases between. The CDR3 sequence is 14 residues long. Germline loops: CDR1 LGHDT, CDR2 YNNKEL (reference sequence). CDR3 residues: CASKISREHNEQFF. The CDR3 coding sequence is TGTGCCAGCAAAATTTCCCGGGAACACAATGAGCAGTTCTTC.

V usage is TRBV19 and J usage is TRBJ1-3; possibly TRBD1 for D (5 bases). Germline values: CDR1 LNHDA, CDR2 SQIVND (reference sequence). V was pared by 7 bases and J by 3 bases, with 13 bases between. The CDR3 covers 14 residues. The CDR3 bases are TGTGCCAGTACCCGACGGGGGGATGGAAACACCATATATTTT. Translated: CASTRRGDGNTIYF.

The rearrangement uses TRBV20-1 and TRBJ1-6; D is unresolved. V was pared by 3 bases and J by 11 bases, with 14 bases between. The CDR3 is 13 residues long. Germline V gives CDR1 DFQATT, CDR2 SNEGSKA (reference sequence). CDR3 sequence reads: CSASSDWRAPLHF. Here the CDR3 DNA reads TGCAGTGCTAGTTCGGACTGGAGGGCACCCCTCCACTTT.

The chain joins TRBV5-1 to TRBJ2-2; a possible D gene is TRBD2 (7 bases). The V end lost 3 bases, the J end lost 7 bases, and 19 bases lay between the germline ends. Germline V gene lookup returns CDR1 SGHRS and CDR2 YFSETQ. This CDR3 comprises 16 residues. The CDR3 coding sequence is TGCGCCAGCAGCTCGGATGCGAGGGGGGGTGTCGGGGAGCTGTTTTTT. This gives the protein CASSSDARGGVGELFF.

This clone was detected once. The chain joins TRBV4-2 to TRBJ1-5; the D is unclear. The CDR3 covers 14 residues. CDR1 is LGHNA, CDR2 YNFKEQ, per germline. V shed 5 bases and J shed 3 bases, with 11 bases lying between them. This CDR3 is CASSTQRVNQPQHF. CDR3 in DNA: TGTGCCAGCAGCACTCAGCGGGTCAATCAGCCCCAGCATTTT.

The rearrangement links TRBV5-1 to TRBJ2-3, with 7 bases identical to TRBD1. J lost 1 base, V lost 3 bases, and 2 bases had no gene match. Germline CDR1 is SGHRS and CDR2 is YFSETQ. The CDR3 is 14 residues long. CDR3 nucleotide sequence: TGCGCCAGCAGCTACAGGGGCGGCACAGATACGCAGTATTTT. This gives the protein CASSYRGGTDTQYF.

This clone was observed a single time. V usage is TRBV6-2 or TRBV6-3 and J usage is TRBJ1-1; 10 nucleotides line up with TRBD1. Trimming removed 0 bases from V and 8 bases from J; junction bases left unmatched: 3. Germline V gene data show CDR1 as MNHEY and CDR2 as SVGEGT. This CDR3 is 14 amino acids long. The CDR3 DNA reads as TGTGCCAGCAGTTACTCCGGGACAGGGGACGAAGCTTTCTTT. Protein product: CASSYSGTGDEAFF.

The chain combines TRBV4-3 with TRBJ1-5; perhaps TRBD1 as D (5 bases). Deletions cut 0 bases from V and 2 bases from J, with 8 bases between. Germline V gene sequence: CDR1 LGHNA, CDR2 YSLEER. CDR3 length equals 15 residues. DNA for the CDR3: TGCGCCAGCAGCCAAGACAGGGTTGGCAATCAGCCCCAGCATTTT. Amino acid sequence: CASSQDRVGNQPQHF.

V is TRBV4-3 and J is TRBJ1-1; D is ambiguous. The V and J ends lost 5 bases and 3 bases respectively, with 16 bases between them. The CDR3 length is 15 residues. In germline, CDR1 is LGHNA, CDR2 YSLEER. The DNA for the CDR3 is TGCGCCAGCAGCTTCTTAGGACGGGAGGACACTGAAGCTTTCTTT. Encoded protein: CASSFLGREDTEAFF.

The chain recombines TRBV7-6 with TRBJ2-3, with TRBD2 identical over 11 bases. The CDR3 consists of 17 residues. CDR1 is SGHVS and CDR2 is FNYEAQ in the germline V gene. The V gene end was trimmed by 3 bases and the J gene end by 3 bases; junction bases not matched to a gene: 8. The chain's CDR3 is CASSFADSGGATDTQYF. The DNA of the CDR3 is TGTGCCAGCAGCTTCGCAGATAGCGGGGGGGCAACAGATACGCAGTATTTT.

This CDR3 reads CASSREGEGRGAGYTF. DNA for the CDR3: TGCGCCAGCAGCCGCGAAGGGGAGGGAAGAGGGGCGGGCTACACCTTC. The chain couples TRBV5-1 to TRBJ1-2; perhaps TRBD1 as D (5 bases). The V end was cut by 4 bases, the J end by 8 bases, with 24 bases between. The CDR3 contains 16 residues. In germline, CDR1 is SGHRS, CDR2 YFSETQ.

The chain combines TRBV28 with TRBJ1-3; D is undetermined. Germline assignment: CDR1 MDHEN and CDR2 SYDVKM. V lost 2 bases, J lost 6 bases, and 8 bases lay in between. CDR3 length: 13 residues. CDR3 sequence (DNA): TGTGCCAGCAGTTTAGGGAGGACAAACACCATATATTTT. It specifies CASSLGRTNTIYF.

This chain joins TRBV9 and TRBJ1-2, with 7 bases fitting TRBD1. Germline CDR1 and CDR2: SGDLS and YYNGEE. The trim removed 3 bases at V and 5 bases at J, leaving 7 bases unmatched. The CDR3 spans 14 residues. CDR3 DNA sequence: TGTGCCAGCAGCGCCCGGGACAGACTTTATGGCTACACCTTC. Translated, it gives CASSARDRLYGYTF.

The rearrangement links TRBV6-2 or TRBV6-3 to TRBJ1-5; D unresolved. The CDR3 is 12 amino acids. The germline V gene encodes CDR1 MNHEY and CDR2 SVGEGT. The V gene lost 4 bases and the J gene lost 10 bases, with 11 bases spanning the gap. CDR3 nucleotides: TGTGCCAGCAGTTCCCTCTCGAGTCCCCAGCATTTT. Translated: CASSSLSSPQHF.

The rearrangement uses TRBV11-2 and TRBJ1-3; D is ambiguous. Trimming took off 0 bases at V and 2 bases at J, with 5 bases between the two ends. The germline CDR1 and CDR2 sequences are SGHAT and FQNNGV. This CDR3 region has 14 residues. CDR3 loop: CASSLDQAGNTIYF. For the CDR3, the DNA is TGTGCCAGCAGCTTAGACCAGGCTGGAAACACCATATATTTT.

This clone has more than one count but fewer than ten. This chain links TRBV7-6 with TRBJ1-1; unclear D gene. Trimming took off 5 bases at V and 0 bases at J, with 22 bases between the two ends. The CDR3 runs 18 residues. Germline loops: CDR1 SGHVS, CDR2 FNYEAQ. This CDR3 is CASSTRTVSSTLNTEAFF. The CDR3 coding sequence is TGTGCCAGCAGCACCCGTACTGTGTCATCAACCCTGAACACTGAAGCTTTCTTT. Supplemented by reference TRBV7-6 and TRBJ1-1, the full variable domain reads GAGVSQSPRYKVTKRGQDVALRCDPISGHVSLYWYRQALGQGPEFLTYFNYEAQQDKSGLPNDRFSAERPEGSISTLTIQRTEQRDSAMYRCASSTRTVSSTLNTEAFFGQGTRLTVV.

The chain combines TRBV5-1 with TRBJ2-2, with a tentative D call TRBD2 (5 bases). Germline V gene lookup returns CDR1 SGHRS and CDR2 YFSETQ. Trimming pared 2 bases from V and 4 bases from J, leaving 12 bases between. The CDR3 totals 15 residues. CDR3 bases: TGCGCCAGCAGCTTAGGGAGCCTAGGCACCGGGGAGCTGTTTTTT. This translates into CASSLGSLGTGELFF.